Here is one TCR beta chain with its context. Its antigen is as yet unknown. CDR3 length equals 16 residues. Germline values: CDR1 MDHEN, CDR2 SYDVKM. The junction had 8 bases not matched to a gene; V was cut back by 3 bases and J by 4 bases. When sampled, the donors appeared nominally healthy, though they likely had unrecorded immune exposures. This specimen comes from a study of cytomegalovirus exposure and HLA in healthy donors. Regarding the study as a whole: Certain indistinguishable V segments, among them TRBV6-2 and TRBV6-3, were excluded.

It was with 60 Vbeta and 13 Jbeta primers that the PCR ran. Produced via immunoSEQ multiplex PCR; TCRdb's table is partial and in-frame only. This repertoire shows under 200,000 clones, 79% found once; its top ten account for approximately 0.4%. The genes are TRBV28 and TRBJ2-7, with TRBD1 matching over 11 bases. The sequenced sample consisted of PBMCs. This clonotype was obtained from a male donor in good health and CMV-seropositive. CDR3 in DNA: TGTGCCAGCAGTTTGTGGGGGACAGGGGGTCCTTACGAGCAGTACTTC. It codes for CASSLWGTGGPYEQYF.